Listed below are T cell receptor beta chains from one sample, sequenced in a study of T cell changes during pregnancy in multiple sclerosis. Libraries were prepared by immunoSEQ multiplex PCR; TCRdb keeps only in-frame clonotypes and omits some of them. Counted here are about 38,000 clones, around 91% occurring once; the ten biggest clones make up 0.55% to 0.7%. The specimen was CD4+ T cells from peripheral blood mononuclear cells, collected in the second trimester of pregnancy. These receptors were taken from a female donor with multiple sclerosis, enrolled in a pregnancy study. CDR3s include the opening cysteine and the closing phenylalanine or tryptophan. D genes are given only for firm matches.

d_gene: -
j_gene: TRBJ1-1
v_gene: TRBV28
CDR3aa: CASSLGWTVPMNTEAFF

d_gene: -
j_gene: TRBJ2-2
v_gene: TRBV19
CDR3aa: CASSIPDTGSLFF

d_gene: -
j_gene: TRBJ1-1
v_gene: TRBV5-8
CDR3aa: CASSLRTGRNTEAFF

d_gene: TRBD1
j_gene: TRBJ1-2
v_gene: TRBV19
CDR3aa: CASSMGQGNYGYTF

d_gene: TRBD2
j_gene: TRBJ2-7
v_gene: TRBV19
CDR3aa: CASSRFGLASYEQYF

d_gene: -
j_gene: TRBJ1-5
v_gene: TRBV28
CDR3aa: CASSLVSNQPQHF

d_gene: -
j_gene: TRBJ1-1
v_gene: TRBV21-1
CDR3aa: CASSNLRHRLEAFF

d_gene: TRBD2
j_gene: TRBJ2-7
v_gene: TRBV28
CDR3aa: CASSLSVGGEQYF

d_gene: -
j_gene: TRBJ2-3
v_gene: TRBV6-9
CDR3aa: CASRKLKDRSLSTDTQYF

d_gene: TRBD1
j_gene: TRBJ1-3
v_gene: TRBV29-1
CDR3aa: CSVGQGASGNTIYF

d_gene: TRBD2
j_gene: TRBJ2-1
v_gene: TRBV18
CDR3aa: CASSPLELAGVRNEQFF

d_gene: -
j_gene: TRBJ2-1
v_gene: TRBV4-3
CDR3aa: CASSQDLVGSYNEQFF

d_gene: TRBD1
j_gene: TRBJ1-1
v_gene: TRBV28
CDR3aa: CASRGQGGIGTEAFF

d_gene: TRBD2
j_gene: TRBJ2-1
v_gene: TRBV18
CDR3aa: CASSSGLAVNNEQFF

d_gene: TRBD2
j_gene: TRBJ2-1
v_gene: TRBV5-1
CDR3aa: CASSLSGVTYNEQFF

d_gene: -
j_gene: TRBJ1-3
v_gene: TRBV4-3
CDR3aa: CASSQDWQGLSNTIYF

d_gene: -
j_gene: TRBJ2-1
v_gene: TRBV29-1
CDR3aa: CSVAGLSYNEQFF

d_gene: TRBD1
j_gene: TRBJ1-5
v_gene: TRBV19
CDR3aa: CASTSLGQGVGGNQPQHF

d_gene: -
j_gene: TRBJ1-4
v_gene: TRBV30
CDR3aa: CAWTRGEKLFF

d_gene: TRBD1
j_gene: TRBJ2-3
v_gene: TRBV11-2
CDR3aa: CASSLFGTGVADTQYF

d_gene: -
j_gene: TRBJ2-1
v_gene: TRBV2
CDR3aa: CASSEIGGNNEQFF

d_gene: -
j_gene: TRBJ1-5
v_gene: TRBV9
CDR3aa: CASSAGEPSNQPQHF

d_gene: -
j_gene: TRBJ2-6
v_gene: TRBV5-5
CDR3aa: CASSPRSIGANVLTF

d_gene: TRBD2
j_gene: TRBJ2-1
v_gene: TRBV5-1
CDR3aa: CASSLELAGEREQFF

d_gene: TRBD2
j_gene: TRBJ2-2
v_gene: TRBV11-3
CDR3aa: CASSFLPGTRGTGELFF

d_gene: -
j_gene: TRBJ2-2
v_gene: TRBV7-3
CDR3aa: CASSLNGRRALTGELFF

d_gene: -
j_gene: TRBJ2-7
v_gene: TRBV5-1
CDR3aa: CASSSLQGAYEQYF

d_gene: TRBD1
j_gene: TRBJ2-5
v_gene: TRBV28
CDR3aa: CASSPQGARETQYF

d_gene: -
j_gene: TRBJ1-2
v_gene: TRBV28
CDR3aa: CASGSGGGYTF

d_gene: TRBD1
j_gene: TRBJ2-7
v_gene: TRBV7-2
CDR3aa: CASSRDRGGEQYF

d_gene: -
j_gene: TRBJ1-3
v_gene: TRBV18
CDR3aa: CASSPGGVGNTIYF